Listed below are T cell receptor beta chains from one sample, sequenced in a study of blood T cells in healthy people across ages. MiXCR, run by TCRdb on the 5' RACE reads, gives a single entry per CDR3 protein. Counted here are around 1,700,000 distinct CDR3 sequences, approximately 30% occurring once; the ten biggest clones make up less than 9.5%. The sequenced sample consisted of blood. These receptors were taken from a woman in her 30s in good health. The CDR3 runs from the conserved cysteine through the conserved F or W. The order of the fields is clone size, J gene, V gene, D gene, CDR3 protein, CDR3 DNA. D genes are given only for firm matches. A clone size is listed for some rows: how often the clone was seen (once, few, many), or a class if it is expanded.

abundance: few; j_gene: TRBJ2-1; v_gene: TRBV5-5; d_gene: -; CDR3aa: CASVGGLAVYNEQFF; CDR3nt: TGTGCCAGCGTAGGGGGTCTAGCGGTTTACAATGAGCAGTTCTTC
abundance: -; j_gene: TRBJ2-1; v_gene: TRBV27; d_gene: TRBD2; CDR3aa: CASSRREGDNEQFF; CDR3nt: TGTGCCAGCAGTAGGCGGGAGGGTGACAATGAGCAGTTCTTC
abundance: few; j_gene: TRBJ1-3; v_gene: TRBV20-1; d_gene: -; CDR3aa: CSASIAESSGNTIYF; CDR3nt: TGCAGTGCTAGTATCGCGGAGAGCTCTGGAAACACCATATATTTT
abundance: few; j_gene: TRBJ2-1; v_gene: TRBV20-1; d_gene: TRBD2; CDR3aa: CSASLAGSDNEQFF; CDR3nt: TGCAGTGCTAGTCTAGCGGGGAGTGACAATGAGCAGTTCTTC
abundance: few; j_gene: TRBJ2-7; v_gene: TRBV5-1; d_gene: -; CDR3aa: CASSLQGRHEQYF; CDR3nt: TGCGCCAGCAGCTTACAGGGTCGCCACGAGCAGTACTTC
abundance: -; j_gene: TRBJ2-5; v_gene: TRBV29-1; d_gene: TRBD2; CDR3aa: CSRGGAETQYF; CDR3nt: TGCAGCCGGGGGGGGGCGGAGACCCAGTACTTC
abundance: -; j_gene: TRBJ1-1; v_gene: TRBV29-1; d_gene: -; CDR3aa: CGVEGMNTEAFF; CDR3nt: TGCGGCGTTGAGGGGATGAACACTGAAGCTTTCTTT
abundance: few; j_gene: TRBJ2-2; v_gene: TRBV6-5; d_gene: -; CDR3aa: CASSSGTDTGELFF; CDR3nt: TGTGCCAGCAGCTCCGGGACCGACACCGGGGAGCTGTTTTTT
abundance: few; j_gene: TRBJ2-7; v_gene: TRBV5-1; d_gene: TRBD2; CDR3aa: CASSSQTSGRYYEQYF; CDR3nt: TGCGCCAGCAGCTCGCAGACTAGCGGGAGGTACTACGAGCAGTACTTC
abundance: few; j_gene: TRBJ1-2; v_gene: TRBV7-2; d_gene: -; CDR3aa: CASSSNGVYGYTF; CDR3nt: TGTGCCAGCAGCTCCAACGGGGTCTATGGCTACACCTTC
abundance: few; j_gene: TRBJ1-2; v_gene: TRBV12-5; d_gene: TRBD1; CDR3aa: CASGLPPTWDSPNYGYTF; CDR3nt: TGTGCTAGTGGCCTGCCACCCACTTGGGACAGTCCTAACTATGGCTACACCTTC
abundance: many; j_gene: TRBJ2-1; v_gene: TRBV9; d_gene: TRBD2; CDR3aa: CASSNSLAGGLREQFF; CDR3nt: TGTGCCAGCAGCAACTCTCTAGCGGGGGGACTCCGGGAGCAGTTCTTC
abundance: -; j_gene: TRBJ2-1; v_gene: TRBV20-1; d_gene: -; CDR3aa: CSAIPGAGNIYNEQFF; CDR3nt: TGCAGTGCGATACCCGGGGCAGGAAATATATACAATGAGCAGTTCTTC
abundance: -; j_gene: TRBJ2-1; v_gene: TRBV28; d_gene: -; CDR3aa: CASSSPGGLALVGFF; CDR3nt: TGTGCCAGCAGTTCCCCCGGGGGGCTAGCATTAGTGGGGTTCTTC
abundance: few; j_gene: TRBJ1-1; v_gene: TRBV9; d_gene: -; CDR3aa: CASSPTGSGLAFF; CDR3nt: TGTGCCAGCAGCCCGACCGGTAGCGGTTTGGCTTTCTTT
abundance: -; j_gene: TRBJ2-7; v_gene: TRBV18; d_gene: -; CDR3aa: CASSPLPGDEQYF; CDR3nt: TGTGCCAGCTCACCACTCCCAGGGGACGAGCAGTACTTC
abundance: few; j_gene: TRBJ1-1; v_gene: TRBV11-2; d_gene: TRBD1; CDR3aa: CASSPSLQGAVTEAFF; CDR3nt: TGTGCCAGCAGCCCGAGCCTACAGGGGGCTGTCACTGAAGCTTTCTTT